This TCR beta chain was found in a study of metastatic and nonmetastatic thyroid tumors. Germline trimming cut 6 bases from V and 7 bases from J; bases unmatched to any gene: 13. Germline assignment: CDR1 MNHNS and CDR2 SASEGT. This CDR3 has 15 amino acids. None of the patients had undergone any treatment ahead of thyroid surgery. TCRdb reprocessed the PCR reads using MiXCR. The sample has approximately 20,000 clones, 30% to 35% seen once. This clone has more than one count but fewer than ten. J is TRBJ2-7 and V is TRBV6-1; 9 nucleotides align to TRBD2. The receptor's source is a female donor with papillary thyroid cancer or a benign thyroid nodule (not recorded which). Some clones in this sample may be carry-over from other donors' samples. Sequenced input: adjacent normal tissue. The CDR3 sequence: CASRTDSGSVGEQYF. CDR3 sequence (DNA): TGTGCCAGCAGGACCGATAGCGGGAGCGTAGGTGAGCAGTACTTC.